This T cell receptor (beta chain) was recorded in a study of blood T cell repertoires in COVID-19. Study-wide context: PBMCs, B-cell-depleted T cells, or T cells were the source of the cDNA or gDNA that made up the material.

This CDR3 has 13 amino acids. Germline values: CDR1 MGHDK, CDR2 SYGVNS. The V segment lost 3 bases and the J segment 4 bases; nucleotides outside the gene matches: 2. Assay used: immunoSEQ multiplex PCR; TCRdb lists only in-frame clones, some missing. The sample holds 150,000 to 200,000 clones, 85% to 90% seen once. The sequenced material came from peripheral blood. The genes are TRBV25-1 and TRBJ1-2; 7 bases map to TRBD1. The source of this sequence is a man aged 18 to 35 with acute or convalescent COVID-19. CDR3 sequence: CASSETGIYGYTF. In DNA form, the CDR3 reads TGTGCCAGCAGTGAGACAGGGATCTATGGCTACACCTTC.